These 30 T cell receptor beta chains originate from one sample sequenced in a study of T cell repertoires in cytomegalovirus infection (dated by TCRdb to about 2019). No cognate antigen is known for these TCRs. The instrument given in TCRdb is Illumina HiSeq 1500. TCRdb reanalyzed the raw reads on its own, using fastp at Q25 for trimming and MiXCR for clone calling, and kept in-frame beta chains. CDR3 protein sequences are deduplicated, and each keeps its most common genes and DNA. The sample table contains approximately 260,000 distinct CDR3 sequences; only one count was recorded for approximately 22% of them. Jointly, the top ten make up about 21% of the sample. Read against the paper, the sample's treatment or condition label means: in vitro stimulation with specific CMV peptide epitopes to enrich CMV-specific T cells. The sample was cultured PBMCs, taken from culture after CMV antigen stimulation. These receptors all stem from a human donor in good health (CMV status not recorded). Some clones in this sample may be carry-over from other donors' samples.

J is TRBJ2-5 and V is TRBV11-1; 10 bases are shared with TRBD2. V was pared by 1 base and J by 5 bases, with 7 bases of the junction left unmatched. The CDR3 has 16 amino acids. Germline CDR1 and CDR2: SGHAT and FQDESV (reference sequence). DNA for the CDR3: TGTGCCAGCAGCTTAGGTCCTAGCGGGAGCACTGAGACCCAGTACTTC. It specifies CASSLGPSGSTETQYF.

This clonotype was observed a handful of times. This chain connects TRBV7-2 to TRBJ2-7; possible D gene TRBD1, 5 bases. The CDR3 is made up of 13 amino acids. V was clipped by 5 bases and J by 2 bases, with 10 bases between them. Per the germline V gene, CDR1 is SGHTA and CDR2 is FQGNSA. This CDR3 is CASSPPDTYEQYF. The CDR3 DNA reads TGTGCCAGCAGCCCCCCGGACACCTACGAGCAGTACTTC.

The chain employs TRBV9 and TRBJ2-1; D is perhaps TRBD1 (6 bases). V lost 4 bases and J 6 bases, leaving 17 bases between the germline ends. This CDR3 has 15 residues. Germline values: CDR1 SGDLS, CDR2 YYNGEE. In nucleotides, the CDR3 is TGTGCCAGCAGCTTTTCCACGGACAGTGTCAATGAGCAGTTCTTC. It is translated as CASSFSTDSVNEQFF.

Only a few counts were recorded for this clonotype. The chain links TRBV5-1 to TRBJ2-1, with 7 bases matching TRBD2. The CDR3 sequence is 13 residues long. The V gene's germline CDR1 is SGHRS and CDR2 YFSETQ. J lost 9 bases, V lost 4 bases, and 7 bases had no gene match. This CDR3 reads CASSTGLVSEQFF. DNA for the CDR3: TGCGCCAGCAGCACTGGACTAGTGAGTGAGCAGTTCTTC.

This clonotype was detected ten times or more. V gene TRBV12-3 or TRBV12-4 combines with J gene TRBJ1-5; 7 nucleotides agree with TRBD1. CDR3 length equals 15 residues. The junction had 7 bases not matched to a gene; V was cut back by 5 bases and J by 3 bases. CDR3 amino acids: CASSPRGTVNQPQHF. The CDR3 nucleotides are TGTGCCAGCAGTCCTCGCGGGACAGTCAATCAGCCCCAGCATTTT.

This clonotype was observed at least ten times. CDR3 residues: CASSRLVRVVYEQYV. CDR3 DNA: TGTGCCAGCAGCCGACTAGTCCGCGTCGTCTACGAGCAGTACGTC. The J gene is TRBJ2-7, the V gene TRBV7-9, with a weak D call TRBD2 (6 bases). The germline gives CDR1 SEHNR, CDR2 FQNEAQ (reference sequence). The CDR3 length is 15 residues. V lost 5 bases and J lost 3, with 17 bases in between.

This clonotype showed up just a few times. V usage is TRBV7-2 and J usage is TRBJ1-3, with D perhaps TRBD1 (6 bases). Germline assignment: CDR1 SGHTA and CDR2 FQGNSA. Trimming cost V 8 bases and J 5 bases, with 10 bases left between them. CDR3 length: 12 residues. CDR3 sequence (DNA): TGTGCCAGCCGAACAGGGAGAAACACCATATATTTT. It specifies CASRTGRNTIYF.

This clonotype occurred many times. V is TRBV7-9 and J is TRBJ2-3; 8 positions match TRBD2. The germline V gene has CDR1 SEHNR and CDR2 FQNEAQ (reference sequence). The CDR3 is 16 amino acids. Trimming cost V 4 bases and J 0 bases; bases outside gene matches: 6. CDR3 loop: CASSYRLASSTDTQYF. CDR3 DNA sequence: TGTGCCAGCAGCTACCGACTAGCGAGTAGCACAGATACGCAGTATTTT.

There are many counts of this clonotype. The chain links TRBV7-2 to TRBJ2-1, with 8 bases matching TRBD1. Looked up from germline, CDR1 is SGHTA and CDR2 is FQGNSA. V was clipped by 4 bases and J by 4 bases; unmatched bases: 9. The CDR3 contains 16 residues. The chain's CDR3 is CASSSSPGQVYNEQFF. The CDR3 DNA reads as TGTGCCAGCAGCTCATCGCCGGGACAGGTTTACAATGAGCAGTTCTTC.

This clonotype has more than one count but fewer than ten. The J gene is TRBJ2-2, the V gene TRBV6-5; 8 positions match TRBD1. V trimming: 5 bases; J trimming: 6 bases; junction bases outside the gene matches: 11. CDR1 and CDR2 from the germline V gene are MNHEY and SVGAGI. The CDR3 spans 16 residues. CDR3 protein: CASSRQGFNGAGELFF. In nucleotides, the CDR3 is TGTGCCAGCAGTCGACAGGGGTTTAATGGGGCCGGGGAGCTGTTTTTT.

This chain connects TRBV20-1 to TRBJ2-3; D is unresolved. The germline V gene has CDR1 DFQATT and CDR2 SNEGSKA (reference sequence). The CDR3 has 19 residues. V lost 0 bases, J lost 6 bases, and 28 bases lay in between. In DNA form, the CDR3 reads TGCAGTGCTAGAGATTTTTTGAATGAGGTTGAGTATACGGCGGATACGCAGTATTTT. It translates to CSARDFLNEVEYTADTQYF.

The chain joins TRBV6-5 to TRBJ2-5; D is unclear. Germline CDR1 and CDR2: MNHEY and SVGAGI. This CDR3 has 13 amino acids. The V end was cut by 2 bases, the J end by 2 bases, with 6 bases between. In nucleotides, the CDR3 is TGTGCCAGCAGTTACCCGGAGCAAGAGACCCAGTACTTC. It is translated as CASSYPEQETQYF.

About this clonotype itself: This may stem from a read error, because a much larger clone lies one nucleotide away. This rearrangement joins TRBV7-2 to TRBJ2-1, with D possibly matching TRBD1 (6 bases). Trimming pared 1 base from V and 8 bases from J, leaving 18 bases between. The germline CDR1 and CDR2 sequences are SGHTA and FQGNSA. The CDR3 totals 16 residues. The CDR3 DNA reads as TGTGCCAGCAGCTTAGAGTATATGAGCCCAGGGGATGAGCAGTTCTTC. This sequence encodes CASSLEYMSPGDEQFF.

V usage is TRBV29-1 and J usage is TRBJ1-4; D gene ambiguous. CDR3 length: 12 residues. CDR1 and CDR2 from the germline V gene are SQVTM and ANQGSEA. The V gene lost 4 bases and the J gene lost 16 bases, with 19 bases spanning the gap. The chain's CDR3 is CSVGFSAQERFF. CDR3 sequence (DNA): TGCAGCGTTGGTTTCTCCGCTCAAGAAAGGTTTTTT. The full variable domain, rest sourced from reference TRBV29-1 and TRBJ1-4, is SAVISQKPSRDICQRGTSLTIQCQVDSQVTMMFWYRQQPGQSLTLIATANQGSEATYESGFVIDKFPISRPNLTFSTLTVSNMSPEDSSIYLCSVGFSAQERFFGSGTQLSVL.

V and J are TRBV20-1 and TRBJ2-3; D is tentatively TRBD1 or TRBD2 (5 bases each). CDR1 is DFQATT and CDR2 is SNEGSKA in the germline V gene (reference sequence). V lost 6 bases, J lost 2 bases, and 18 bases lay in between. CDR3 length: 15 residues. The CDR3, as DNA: TGCAGTGCAGGACACCCCCGGGGAGCCACAGATACGCAGTATTTT. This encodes CSAGHPRGATDTQYF.

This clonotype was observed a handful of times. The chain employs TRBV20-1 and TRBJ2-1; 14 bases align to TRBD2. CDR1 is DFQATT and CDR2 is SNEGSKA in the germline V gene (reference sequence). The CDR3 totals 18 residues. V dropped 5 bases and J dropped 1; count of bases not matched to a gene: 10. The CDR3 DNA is TGCAGTGCTGGGGGACTAGCGGGAGTACTAGGATCCTACAATGAGCAGTTCTTC. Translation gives CSAGGLAGVLGSYNEQFF.

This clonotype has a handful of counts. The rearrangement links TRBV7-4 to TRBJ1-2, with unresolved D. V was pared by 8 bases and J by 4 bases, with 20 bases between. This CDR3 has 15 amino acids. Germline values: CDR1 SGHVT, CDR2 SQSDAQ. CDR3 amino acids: CASQRLRGFGYGYTF. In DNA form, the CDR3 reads TGTGCCAGCCAACGACTTCGGGGATTCGGCTATGGCTACACCTTC.

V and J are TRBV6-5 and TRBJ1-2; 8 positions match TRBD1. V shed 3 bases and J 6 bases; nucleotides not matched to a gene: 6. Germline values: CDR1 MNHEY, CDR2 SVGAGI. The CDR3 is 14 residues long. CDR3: CASSYTTGEHGYTF. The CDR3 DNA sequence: TGTGCCAGCAGTTATACGACAGGGGAGCATGGCTACACCTTC.

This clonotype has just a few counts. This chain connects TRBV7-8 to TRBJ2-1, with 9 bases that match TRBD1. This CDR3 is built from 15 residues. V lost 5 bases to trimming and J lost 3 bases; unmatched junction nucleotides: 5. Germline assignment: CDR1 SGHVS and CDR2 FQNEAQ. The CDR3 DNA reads TGTGCCAGCAGCCCGCGGACAGGGGACTACAATGAGCAGTTCTTC. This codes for CASSPRTGDYNEQFF.

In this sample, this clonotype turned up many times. The CDR3 DNA sequence: TGTGCCAGCAGTCCCCCCAGAGGGGCCGCTGGGGCCAACGTCCTGACTTTC. It is translated as CASSPPRGAAGANVLTF. The rearrangement joins TRBV7-6 to TRBJ2-6; either TRBD1 or TRBD2 may supply D (5 bases each). Germline-derived CDR1 and CDR2 are SGHVS and FNYEAQ. V dropped 6 bases and J dropped 2 bases, with 17 bases sitting between them. The CDR3 loop spans 17 amino acids. The full variable domain, rest sourced from reference TRBV7-6 and TRBJ2-6, is GAGVSQSPRYKVTKRGQDVALRCDPISGHVSLYWYRQALGQGPEFLTYFNYEAQQDKSGLPNDRFSAERPEGSISTLTIQRTEQRDSAMYRCASSPPRGAAGANVLTFGAGSRLTVL.

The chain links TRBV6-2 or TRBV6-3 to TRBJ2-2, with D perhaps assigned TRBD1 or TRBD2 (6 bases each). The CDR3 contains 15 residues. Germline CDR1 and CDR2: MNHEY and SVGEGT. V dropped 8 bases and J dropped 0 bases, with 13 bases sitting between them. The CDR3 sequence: CASGQGGTNTGELFF. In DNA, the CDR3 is TGTGCCAGCGGACAAGGGGGGACGAACACCGGGGAGCTGTTTTTT.

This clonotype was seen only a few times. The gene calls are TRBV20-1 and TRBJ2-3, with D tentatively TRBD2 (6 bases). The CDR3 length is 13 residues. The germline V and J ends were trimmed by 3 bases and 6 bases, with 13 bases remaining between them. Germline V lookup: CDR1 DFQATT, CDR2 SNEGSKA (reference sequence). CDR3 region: CSARGTVWDTQYF. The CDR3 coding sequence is TGCAGTGCTAGGGGGACTGTGTGGGATACGCAGTATTTT.

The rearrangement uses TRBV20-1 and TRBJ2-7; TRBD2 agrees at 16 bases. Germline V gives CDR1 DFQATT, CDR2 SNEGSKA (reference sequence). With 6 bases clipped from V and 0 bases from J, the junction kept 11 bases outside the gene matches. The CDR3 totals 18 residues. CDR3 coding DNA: TGCAGTGCGGGACTAGCGGGAGGGGCCAAGATCAACTCCTACGAGCAGTACTTC. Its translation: CSAGLAGGAKINSYEQYF.

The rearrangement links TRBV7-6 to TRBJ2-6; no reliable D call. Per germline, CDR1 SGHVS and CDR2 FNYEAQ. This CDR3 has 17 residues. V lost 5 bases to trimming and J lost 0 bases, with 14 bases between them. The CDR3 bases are TGTGCCAGCAGCCCCTCGCTTAGGCCCTCTGGGGCCAACGTCCTGACTTTC. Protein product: CASSPSLRPSGANVLTF. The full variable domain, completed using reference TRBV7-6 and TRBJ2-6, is GAGVSQSPRYKVTKRGQDVALRCDPISGHVSLYWYRQALGQGPEFLTYFNYEAQQDKSGLPNDRFSAERPEGSISTLTIQRTEQRDSAMYRCASSPSLRPSGANVLTFGAGSRLTVL.

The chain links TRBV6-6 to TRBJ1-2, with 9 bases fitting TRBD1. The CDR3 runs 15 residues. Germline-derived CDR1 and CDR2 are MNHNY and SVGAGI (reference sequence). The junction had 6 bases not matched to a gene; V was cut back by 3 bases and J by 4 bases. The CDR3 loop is CASSYRTGDPYGYTF. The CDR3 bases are TGTGCCAGCAGTTATAGGACAGGGGATCCCTATGGCTACACCTTC.

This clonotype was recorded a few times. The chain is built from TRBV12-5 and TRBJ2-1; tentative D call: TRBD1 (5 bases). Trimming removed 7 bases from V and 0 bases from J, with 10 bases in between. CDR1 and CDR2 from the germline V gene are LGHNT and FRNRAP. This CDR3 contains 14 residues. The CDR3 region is CASVLGLSYNEQFF. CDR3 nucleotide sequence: TGTGCTAGTGTCTTGGGGCTCTCCTACAATGAGCAGTTCTTC.

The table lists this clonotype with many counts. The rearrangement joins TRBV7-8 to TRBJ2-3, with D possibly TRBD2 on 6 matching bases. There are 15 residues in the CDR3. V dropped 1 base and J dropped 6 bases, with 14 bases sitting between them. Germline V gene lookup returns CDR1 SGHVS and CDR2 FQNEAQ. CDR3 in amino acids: CASSLGGTGGDTQYF. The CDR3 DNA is TGTGCCAGCAGCTTAGGGGGGACTGGCGGGGATACGCAGTATTTT.

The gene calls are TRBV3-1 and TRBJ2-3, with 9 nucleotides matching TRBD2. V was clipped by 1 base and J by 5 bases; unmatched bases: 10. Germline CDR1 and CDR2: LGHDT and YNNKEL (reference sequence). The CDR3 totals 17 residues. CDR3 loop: CASSQAQREVVRDTQYF. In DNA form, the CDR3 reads TGTGCCAGCAGCCAAGCCCAGCGGGAGGTGGTGAGAGATACGCAGTATTTT.

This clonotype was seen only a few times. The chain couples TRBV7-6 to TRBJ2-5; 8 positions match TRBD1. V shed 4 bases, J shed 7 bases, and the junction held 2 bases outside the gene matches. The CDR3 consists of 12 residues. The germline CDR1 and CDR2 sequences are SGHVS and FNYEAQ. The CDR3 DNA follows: TGTGCCAGCAGCTCGGACAGGGCGACCCAGTACTTC. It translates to CASSSDRATQYF.

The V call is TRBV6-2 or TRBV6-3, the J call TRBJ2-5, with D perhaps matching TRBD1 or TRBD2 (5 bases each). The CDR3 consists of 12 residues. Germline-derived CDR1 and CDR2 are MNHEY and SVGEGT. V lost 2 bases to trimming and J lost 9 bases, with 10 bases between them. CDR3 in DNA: TGTGCCAGCAGTTACCCAGGGACGGCCCAGTACTTC. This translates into CASSYPGTAQYF.